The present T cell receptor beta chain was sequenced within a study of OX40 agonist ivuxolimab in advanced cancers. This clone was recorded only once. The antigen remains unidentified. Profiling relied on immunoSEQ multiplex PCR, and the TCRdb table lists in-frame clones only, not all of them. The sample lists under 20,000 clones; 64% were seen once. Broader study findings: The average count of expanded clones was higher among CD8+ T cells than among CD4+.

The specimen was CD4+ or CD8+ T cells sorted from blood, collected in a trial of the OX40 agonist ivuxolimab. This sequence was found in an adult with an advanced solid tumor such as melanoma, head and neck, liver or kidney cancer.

This CDR3 reads CASVPYRGETQYF. CDR3 in DNA: TGTGCCAGCGTGCCATACAGGGGAGAGACCCAGTACTTC. V usage is TRBV6-6 and J usage is TRBJ2-5; 7 nucleotides align to TRBD1. V was pared by 8 bases and J by 4 bases, with 7 bases of the junction left unmatched. CDR1 is MNHNY and CDR2 is SVGAGI in the germline V gene (reference sequence). The CDR3 consists of 13 residues.